This T cell receptor beta chain was observed in a study of human T cells and chemical hapten exposure. TCRdb analysed the RACE reads with MiXCR anew, one entry per CDR3 protein. The sample contains 100,000 to 150,000 distinct CDR3 sequences, about 9% of which appear only once. Time point here: healthy volunteer bleed at 2 weeks. It was from unfractionated whole blood that total RNA was extracted. The V gene's germline CDR1 is MGHRA and CDR2 YSYEKL. CDR3 length equals 17 residues. V lost 2 bases to trimming and J lost 0 bases, with 16 bases between them. The chain recombines TRBV4-1 with TRBJ1-1, with TRBD1 as a possible D gene (5 bases). This TCR was recovered from a male donor in good health. Some clones in this sample may be carry-over from other donors' samples. The specimen was whole blood. The CDR3 DNA reads as TGCGCCAGCAGCCAACCCGGGACGGTGGTCATGAACACTGAAGCTTTCTTT. It translates to CASSQPGTVVMNTEAFF.